This entry concerns a single TCR beta chain. Its antigen is unknown. Repertoires were generated with immunoSEQ multiplex PCR, while TCRdb's copy carries only in-frame clones and drops some. Seen here are 90,000 to 140,000 clones, roughly 86% observed once, and the top ten hold roughly 4%. Losses at the gene ends were 3 bases for V and 0 bases for J; bases not matched to a gene: 4. Germline V gene sequence: CDR1 LNHDA, CDR2 SQIVND (reference sequence). This CDR3 region has 15 residues. This record belongs to a study of cytomegalovirus exposure and HLA in healthy donors. General observations from the study: Rarity characterized most TCR sequences, yet some public TCRs appeared in many donors. As was reported, the classifier diagnosed cytomegalovirus status with high specificity and sensitivity. There were around 160 TCR beta chains listed as cytomegalovirus-associated.

The receptor's source is a woman aged 18-29 years in good health and CMV-seropositive. The chain carries TRBV19 and TRBJ1-1; 7 bases agree with TRBD1. The sample was PBMCs. The CDR3 is CASSIQGGVNTEAFF. CDR3 nucleotides: TGTGCCAGTAGTATTCAGGGGGGAGTGAACACTGAAGCTTTCTTT.